Following are 4 T cell receptor beta chains from one sample sequenced in a study of T cell repertoires in cytomegalovirus infection (dated by TCRdb to between 2017 and 2020). TCRdb names Illumina HiSeq 1500 as the instrument used. The public reads were reanalyzed by TCRdb: fastp trimming at Q25, MiXCR alignment, in-frame beta chains only. Rows are combined by CDR3 protein, so each entry shows the most common genes and DNA. Within this sample are fewer than 550,000 distinct CDR3 sequences, with about 10% of them counted one time only. The ten largest clones take up roughly 10% of the sample. The source material was PBMCs. The receptors derive from a human donor in good health (CMV status not recorded). Some clones in this sample may be carry-over from other donors' samples.

The DNA of the CDR3 is TGCAGTGCTAGACCAGCGGGGGACCCCCTCCGCGTTGGTAATGAGCAGTTCTTC. Amino acids: CSARPAGDPLRVGNEQFF. The chain recombines TRBV20-1 with TRBJ2-1; 8 positions match TRBD2. This CDR3 contains 18 residues. Germline CDR1 and CDR2: DFQATT and SNEGSKA (reference sequence). Trimming took 2 bases from V and 7 from J; bases not matched to a gene: 19.

With respect to this clonotype: A read error is possible here, since a much larger clone lies one base away. Because it lacks the conserved phenylalanine or tryptophan at the end, this CDR3 is likely a read error. The J gene is TRBJ2-7, the V gene TRBV10-3; 9 bases match TRBD1. With 6 bases clipped from V and 5 bases from J, the junction kept 5 bases outside the gene matches. The CDR3 totals 13 residues. Germline V lookup: CDR1 ENHRY, CDR2 SYGVKD. CDR3 amino acids: CAIRGQGSDEQYL. CDR3 nucleotide sequence: TGTGCCATCAGGGGACAGGGATCTGACGAGCAGTACTTA.

This clonotype was counted a few times. CDR3 in amino acids: CSVTAPNEKLFF. In DNA form, the CDR3 reads TGCAGCGTCACGGCACCTAATGAAAAACTGTTTTTT. This chain joins TRBV29-1 and TRBJ1-4; D uncertain. V was shortened by 6 bases and J by 3 bases, with 8 bases between the two germline ends. There are 12 residues in the CDR3. Germline V lookup: CDR1 SQVTM, CDR2 ANQGSEA.

In this sample, this clonotype turned up many times. The V and J genes are TRBV12-3 or TRBV12-4 and TRBJ1-1; D ambiguous. The CDR3 extends over 11 amino acids. Trimming removed 7 bases from V and 8 bases from J, with 11 bases in between. CDR3 in DNA: TGTGCCAGCACCTTAGGTGGGGAAGCTTTCTTT. This gives the protein CASTLGGEAFF.